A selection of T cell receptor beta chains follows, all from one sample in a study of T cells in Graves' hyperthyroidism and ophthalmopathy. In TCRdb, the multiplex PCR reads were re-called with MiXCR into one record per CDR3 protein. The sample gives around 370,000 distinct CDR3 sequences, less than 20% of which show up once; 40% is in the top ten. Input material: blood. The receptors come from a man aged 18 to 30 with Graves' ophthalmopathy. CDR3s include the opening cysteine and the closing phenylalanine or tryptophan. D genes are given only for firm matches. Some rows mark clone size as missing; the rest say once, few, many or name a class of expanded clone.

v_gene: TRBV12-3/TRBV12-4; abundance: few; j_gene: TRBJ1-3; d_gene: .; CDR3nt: TGTGCCAGCAGTTTAGCGCGCGTAAACACCATATATTTT; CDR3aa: CASSLARVNTIYF
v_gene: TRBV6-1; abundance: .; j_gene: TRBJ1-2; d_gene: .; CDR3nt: TGTGCCAGCAGTGAAGCGCTGGGAGCTGAGGGCTACACCTTC; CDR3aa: CASSEALGAEGYTF
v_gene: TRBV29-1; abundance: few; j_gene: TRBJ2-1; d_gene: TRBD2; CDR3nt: TGCAGCGGCCTGGAGCGGGGGAACAATGAGCAGTTCTTC; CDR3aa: CSGLERGNNEQFF
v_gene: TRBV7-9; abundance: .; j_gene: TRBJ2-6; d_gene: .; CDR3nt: TGTGCCAGCAGCCCGCCAGGGGCTGGGGCCAACGTCCTGACTTTC; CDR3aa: CASSPPGAGANVLTF
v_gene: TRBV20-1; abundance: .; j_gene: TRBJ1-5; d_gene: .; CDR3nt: TGCAGTGCTAGAGTTTTCGGTAGCAATCAGCCCCAGCATTTT; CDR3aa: CSARVFGSNQPQHF
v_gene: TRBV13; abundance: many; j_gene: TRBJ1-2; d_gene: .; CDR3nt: TGTGCCAGCAGCTTAGGCTTGACATCCCACTATGGCTACACCTTC; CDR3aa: CASSLGLTSHYGYTF
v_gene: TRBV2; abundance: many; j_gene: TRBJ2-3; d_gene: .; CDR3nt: TGTGCCAGCAGTGAATTGGAAGATACGCAGTATTTT; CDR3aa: CASSELEDTQYF
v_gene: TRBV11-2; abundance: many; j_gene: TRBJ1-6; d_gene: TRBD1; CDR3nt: TGTGCCAGCAGCTTCGACAGGGGGGCGGTTAATTCACCCCTCCACTTT; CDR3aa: CASSFDRGAVNSPLHF
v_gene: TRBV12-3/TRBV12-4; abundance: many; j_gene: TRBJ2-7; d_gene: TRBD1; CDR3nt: TGTGCCAGCAGTTATACAGGGGGAACCTACGAGCAGTACTTC; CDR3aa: CASSYTGGTYEQYF
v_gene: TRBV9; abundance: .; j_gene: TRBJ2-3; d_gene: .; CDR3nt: TGTGCCAGCAGCGCTCCAGTGCCGCAGTATTTT; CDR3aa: CASSAPVPQYF
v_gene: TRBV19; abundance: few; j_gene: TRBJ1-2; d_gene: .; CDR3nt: TGTGCCAGTAGGCTCAGGGCTAACTATGGCTACACCTTC; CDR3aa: CASRLRANYGYTF
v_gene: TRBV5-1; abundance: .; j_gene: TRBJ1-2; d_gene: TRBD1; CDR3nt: TGCGCCAGCAGCTTGGGGGGGACAGGACCTAACTATGGCTACACCTTC; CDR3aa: CASSLGGTGPNYGYTF
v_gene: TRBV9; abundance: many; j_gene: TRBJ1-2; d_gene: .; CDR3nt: TGTGCCAGCAGCGTCGGGGATGGCTATGGCTACACCTTC; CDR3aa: CASSVGDGYGYTF
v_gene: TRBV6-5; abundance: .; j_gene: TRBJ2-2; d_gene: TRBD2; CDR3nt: TGTGCCAGCAGTTCGGGAGGGTCTCCCGGGGAGCTGTTTTTT; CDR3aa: CASSSGGSPGELFF
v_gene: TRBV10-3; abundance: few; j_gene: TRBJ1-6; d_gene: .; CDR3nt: TGTGCCATCAAGAGGGATGATTATAATTCACCCCTCCACTTT; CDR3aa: CAIKRDDYNSPLHF
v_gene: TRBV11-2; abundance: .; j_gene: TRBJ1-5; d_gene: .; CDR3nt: TGTGCCAGCAGCTTAGAGTGGGGTAAGGGACAGCCCCAGCATTTT; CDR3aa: CASSLEWGKGQPQHF
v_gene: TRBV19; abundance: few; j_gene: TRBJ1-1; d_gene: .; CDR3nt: TGTGCCAGTAGTACTCCGCGGGTGAACACTGAAGCTTTCTTT; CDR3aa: CASSTPRVNTEAFF
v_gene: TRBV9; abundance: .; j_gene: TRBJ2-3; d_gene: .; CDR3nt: TGTGCCAGCAGCGTTACCGGTTCAGATACGCAGTATTTT; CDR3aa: CASSVTGSDTQYF
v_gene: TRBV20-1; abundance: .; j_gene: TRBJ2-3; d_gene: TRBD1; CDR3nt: TGCAGTGCTTCCGACAGGGGAGATACGCAGTATTTT; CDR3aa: CSASDRGDTQYF
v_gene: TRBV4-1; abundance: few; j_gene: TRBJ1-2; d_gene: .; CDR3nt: TGCGCCAGCAGCCAAGATACCTATTTACAAAACGGCTACACCTTC; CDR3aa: CASSQDTYLQNGYTF
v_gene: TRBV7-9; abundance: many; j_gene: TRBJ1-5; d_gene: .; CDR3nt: TGTGCCAGCAGCTCCTCAGATGGCAATCAGCCCCAGCATTTT; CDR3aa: CASSSSDGNQPQHF
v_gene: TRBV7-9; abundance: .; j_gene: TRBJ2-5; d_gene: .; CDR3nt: TGTGCCAGCAGCCGAGGTGGCACTGTAGGGACCCAGTACTTC; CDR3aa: CASSRGGTVGTQYF
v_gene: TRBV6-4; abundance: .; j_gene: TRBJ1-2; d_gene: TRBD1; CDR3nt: TGTGCCAGCAGTGACTCGGAATACAGGGGAATCGGTGGCTACACCTTC; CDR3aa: CASSDSEYRGIGGYTF
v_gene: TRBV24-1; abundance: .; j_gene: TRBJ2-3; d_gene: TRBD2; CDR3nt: TGTGCCACCAGTGATTACGACCTGGGGGGGGGCACAGATACGCAGTATTTT; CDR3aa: CATSDYDLGGGTDTQYF
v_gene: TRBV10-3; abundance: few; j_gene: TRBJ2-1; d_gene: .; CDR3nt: TGTGCCATCAGTGAGGGGGCTCACGAATACAATGAGCAGTTCTTC; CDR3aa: CAISEGAHEYNEQFF
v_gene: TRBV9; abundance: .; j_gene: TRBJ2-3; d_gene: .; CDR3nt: TGTGCCAGCACCCGGGAAGCCCGTACAGATACGCAGTATTTT; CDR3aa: CASTREARTDTQYF
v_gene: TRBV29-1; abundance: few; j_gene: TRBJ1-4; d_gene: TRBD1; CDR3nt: TGCAGCGTGGGACAGCTTAATGAAAAACTGTTTTTT; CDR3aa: CSVGQLNEKLFF
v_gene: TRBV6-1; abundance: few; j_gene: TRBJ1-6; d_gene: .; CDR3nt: TGTGCCAGCGCCGAATCGGTGACGGGGGCCTTTAATTCACCCCTCCACTTT; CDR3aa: CASAESVTGAFNSPLHF
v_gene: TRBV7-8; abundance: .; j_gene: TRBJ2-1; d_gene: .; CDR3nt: TGCGCCAGCAGCTTAATTGATGGGGCCCACAATGAGCAGTTCTTC; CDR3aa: CASSLIDGAHNEQFF
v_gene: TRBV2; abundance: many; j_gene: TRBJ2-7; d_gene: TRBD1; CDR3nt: TGTGCCAGCAGCGCCCACCGGGACAGGGGGCTCTACGAGCAGTACTTC; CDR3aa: CASSAHRDRGLYEQYF